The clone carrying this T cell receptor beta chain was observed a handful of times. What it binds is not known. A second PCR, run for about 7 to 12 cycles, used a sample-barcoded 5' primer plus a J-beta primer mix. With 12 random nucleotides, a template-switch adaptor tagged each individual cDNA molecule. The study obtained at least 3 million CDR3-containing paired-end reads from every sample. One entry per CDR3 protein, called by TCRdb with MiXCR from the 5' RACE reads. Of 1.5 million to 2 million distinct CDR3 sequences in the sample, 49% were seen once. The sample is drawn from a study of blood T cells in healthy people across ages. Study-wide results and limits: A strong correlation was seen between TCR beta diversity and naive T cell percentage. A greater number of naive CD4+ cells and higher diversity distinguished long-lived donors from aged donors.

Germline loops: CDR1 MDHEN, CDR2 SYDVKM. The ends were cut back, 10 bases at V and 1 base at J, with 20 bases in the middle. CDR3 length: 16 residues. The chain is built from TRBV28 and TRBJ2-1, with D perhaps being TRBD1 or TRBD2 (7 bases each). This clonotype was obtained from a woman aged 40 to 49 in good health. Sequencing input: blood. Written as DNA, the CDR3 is TGTGCCACGACGGGGGGTCAGGGGGGGTCCTACAATGAGCAGTTCTTC. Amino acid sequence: CATTGGQGGSYNEQFF.